This TCR beta chain is drawn from a study of cytomegalovirus exposure and HLA in healthy donors (dated by TCRdb to 2016 to 2017). Turning to the overall study: An earlier analysis of some 500 of the donors reported 250 to 350 Gb of sequence data and some 120 million unique TCR beta sequences from 190 million or so T cells. Approximately 310 gigabases of sequencing data and around 87 million unique TCR sequences were included in an early release covering about 700 HLA-typed donors. Of the roughly 400 genotyped donors, about 84% fell in the genetic ancestry cluster associated with self-reported Caucasian donors. The study was designed to test whether signatures of past pathogen exposure could be identified by cataloging public T cell receptors. Using immunosequencing, the study profiled T cell repertoires from 640 or so subjects and related those repertoires to cytomegalovirus serostatus. A separate validation cohort of over a hundred different subjects was used in addition to the 666-subject first cohort. High-throughput TCR immunosequencing, statistical association of individual TCRs with disease status, and machine learning were combined to predict cytomegalovirus infection status. A later analysis re-analyzed previously published TCR beta repertoires from roughly 630 donors and added high-resolution HLA genotyping to study TCR occurrence patterns. Rather than using new phenotypic data, the later analysis identified candidate immune exposures from TCR beta sequences and from how often those sequences occurred across donors. An earlier analysis of some 500 of the donors used high-throughput TCR beta sequencing to judge whether each TCR beta V gene segment behaved as functional or pseudogenic. Donor age, sex, ethnicity and CMV serostatus were compiled together with the repertoire data. A later genetic analysis used genome-wide SNP genotypes for 398 of the 666 donors, treating that subset as a discovery cohort. All discovery cohort repertoires had been generated using a single sequencing platform. HLA typing covered class I and class II loci at four-digit resolution. The number of typed donors differed by locus: about 620-630 for A, B, C, DRB1 and DQB1; 522 for DQA1; over 600 for DPA1; and 400 to 480 for DPB1. Several DR-DQ haplotypes were handled as single units for association and clustering because linkage in the cohort was strong. Among a few hundred genotyped donors of the cohort, an average of about 240,000 unique TCR beta nucleotide sequences were sequenced per donor, roughly 20% of them non-productive. The full study reports these points: In both the original and validation cohorts, the classifier was reported to diagnose cytomegalovirus status with high specificity and sensitivity. A later analysis found that HLA-associated TCR beta chains were more clonally expanded and had lower generation probabilities than equally common non-associated chains. Assigning TCR associations to individual alleles was difficult when HLA alleles, especially DR and DQ, strongly co-occurred. According to a later analysis, TCR association rates differed among HLA loci, with DRB1 alleles showing the most associated TCRs and HLA-C alleles showing the fewest. In vitro tests confirmed that a few of the cytomegalovirus-associated TCR beta chains recognize cytomegalovirus antigens. Because counts were too low, around 18 rarely observed V segments, including chromosome 9 orphons, were left out of the earlier analysis of approximately 580 of the donors. At a false discovery rate of 0.05, a later analysis linked roughly 17,000 TCR beta sequences to specific HLA alleles. According to a later analysis, parvovirus B19, influenza, CMV and Epstein-Barr virus appeared linked to several top co-occurrence clusters. In a later analysis, most CMV-associated TCR beta chains were found to appear HLA-restricted, with HLA associations seemingly driven largely by CMV exposure. Some IMGT-functional V segments, including TRBV6-2 and TRBV6-3, could not be told apart with the 87-base-pair reads, so those segments were excluded. In an earlier analysis of a few hundred of the donors, most TCR beta V segments were observed in productive rearrangements about 87% or about 30% of the time, broadly matching IMGT annotations. Only TCR beta chains were sequenced in this cohort, and the absence of alpha or paired-chain data limited detectable features. The authors suggested that the approach could potentially be generalized to other disease states and immunological phenotypes. In a later genetic analysis, fewer N-insertions in productive TCRs were reported among donors in an Asian-associated ancestry cluster than the roughly 700-donor mean. A cluster of highly shared sequence variants was judged likely to represent a technical artifact of the sequencing pipeline. HLA typing was unavailable for some donors at each locus, so association tests used only the typed subset. Correlated functional status among segregating V segments might reflect linkage disequilibrium, but an unknown experimental factor could not be ruled out. A further reported finding was that TCR beta sequences accurately predicted the HLA-A and HLA-B alleles for most subjects in the first cohort. Presence/absence analyses assumed roughly uniform sequencing depth across donors, an assumption that may not hold. The study gave a list of about 150 TCR beta chains associated with cytomegalovirus. An association between a missense DCLRE1C variant and V-gene and J-gene trimming of TCR beta chains was found in a later genetic analysis and replicated in an independent cohort. Immune exposure information for the cohort was limited to CMV serostatus. Across donors, most TCR sequences were observed very rarely, whereas some public TCRs were present in many individuals.

About this clone itself: There is no known antigen for this receptor. Base qualities are not recorded, but no much larger clone differs from it by a single base.

The cohort comprised fewer than 700 healthy bone marrow donors. Cohort members were all nominally healthy when sampled, although unrecorded immune exposures were likely present. The donor was CMV seronegative and was included in the group of a few hundred seronegative cohort members. Each donor provided a peripheral blood sample, and peripheral blood mononuclear cells were used for TCR beta sequencing. Genomic DNA was extracted from the blood cell samples with the Qiagen DNeasy Blood Extraction Kit. Library prep was done by the immunoSEQ multiplex PCR assay. For the multiplex PCR, a mixture combining 60 forward primers for TCR Vbeta segments and 13 reverse primers for TCR Jbeta segments was used. A multiplex PCR assay on genomic DNA amplified the CDR3 region of rearranged TCR beta genes. The amplified TCR beta libraries were sequenced on the Illumina HiSeq System as 87-base-pair reads. Regarding the original processing steps: Across the 700 or so repertoires, a later analysis counted tens of millions of unique TCR beta chains, roughly 11 million of which were shared by at least two donors. Raw reads were error-corrected and collapsed into unique sequences with a nearest-neighbor algorithm that merged closely related sequences to remove PCR and sequencing errors. CDR3 sequences were aligned to IMGT reference sequences to assign V, D and J gene segments. For a sequence to be retained, a match of at least six nucleotides was required to both a V gene segment and a J gene segment. Rearrangements were classified as productive when the CDR3 lacked stop codons and remained in frame with V and J, and all other rearrangements were classified as non-productive. Following IMGT convention, CDR3 was defined as the stretch from the second conserved V-encoded cysteine to the conserved J-encoded phenylalanine. The earlier analysis of roughly 590 of the donors excluded sequences that lacked an unambiguous match to a single V gene segment. In an earlier analysis of 587 of the donors, a V segment was called functional when productive rearrangements were above 56.7%, and segregating when the standard deviation between donors exceeded 5%. A statistical classification framework was built for diagnosing cytomegalovirus status from the catalog of TCR beta chain sequences. In a later analysis, V and J genes were assigned by comparing TCR nucleotide sequences against IMGT/GENE-DB human TR gene sequences. In a later analysis, CDR3 sequences and most-parsimonious VDJ recombination scenarios were assigned using the TCRdist pipeline. In a later analysis, each TCR beta chain was defined by its CDR3 amino acid sequence together with its V-gene family, and reads lacking a unique V-gene family were excluded. A later analysis removed 592 highly shared, low-generation-probability nucleotide sequences to deal with suspected cross-contamination and a sequencing artifact. In a later analysis, a clonal expansion index was calculated for each public chain from normalized within-repertoire ranks of inferred template counts. In a later analysis, generation probabilities were computed using a VDJ recombination model fitted to out-of-frame rearrangements, and the results were checked against IGoR. In a later analysis, hypergeometric tests were used to score TCR-TCR, TCR-HLA and TCR-CMV co-occurrence, with a repertoire-size bias correction applied to TCR pairs. A later analysis estimated false discovery rates by permuting HLA or CMV assignments 20 times. A later analysis grouped co-occurring TCRs with DBSCAN, adding TCRdist sequence similarity when clustering within HLA-allele-positive subsets. Repertoires with fewer than 30,000 or more than 120,000 public chains, plus five repertoires with anomalous nucleotide sharing, were excluded from co-occurrence clustering. The table was pulled from immuneACCESS by TCRdb, which kept in-frame rearrangements only. Such tables lose some clones; where checked, under half of the loss comes from unresolved V genes, and the rest has no known cause. The V and J calls and clone size come from that table; D and trimming were worked out from the DNA. Recorded for this sample are about 110,000 clones; about 75% of them occurred a single time. Roughly 2.5% of the sample comes from the top ten.

The CDR3 spans 11 residues, from the cysteine through the phenylalanine. Here the CDR3 DNA is all that survives: 33 bases in frame from base 1. In the germline V gene, CDR1 corresponds to MNHNS and CDR2 to SASEGT. V sheds 5 bases and J sheds 8 bases, leaving 9 bases between their ends. The receptor's source is a middle-aged man in good health and CMV-seronegative. The source material was PBMCs. This sequence uses TRBV6-1 and TRBJ1-2; the D gene cannot be named for sure. CDR3 region: CASSSFAGYTF. The bases are TGTGCCAGCAGTTCGTTTGCGGGCTACACCTTC.